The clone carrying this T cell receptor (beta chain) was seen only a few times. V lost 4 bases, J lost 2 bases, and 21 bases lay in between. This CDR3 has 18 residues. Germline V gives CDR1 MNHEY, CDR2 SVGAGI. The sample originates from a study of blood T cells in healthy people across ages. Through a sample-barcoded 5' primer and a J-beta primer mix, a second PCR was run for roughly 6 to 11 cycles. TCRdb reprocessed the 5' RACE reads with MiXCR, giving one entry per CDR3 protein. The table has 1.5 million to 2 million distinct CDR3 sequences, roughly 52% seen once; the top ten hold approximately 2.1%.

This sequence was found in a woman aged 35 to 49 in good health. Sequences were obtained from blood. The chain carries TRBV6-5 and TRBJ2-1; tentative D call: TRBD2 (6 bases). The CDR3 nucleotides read TGTGCCAGCAGTTCTTATGGGGTCGGAGGGGAGGCCTACAATGAGCAGTTCTTC. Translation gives CASSSYGVGGEAYNEQFF.